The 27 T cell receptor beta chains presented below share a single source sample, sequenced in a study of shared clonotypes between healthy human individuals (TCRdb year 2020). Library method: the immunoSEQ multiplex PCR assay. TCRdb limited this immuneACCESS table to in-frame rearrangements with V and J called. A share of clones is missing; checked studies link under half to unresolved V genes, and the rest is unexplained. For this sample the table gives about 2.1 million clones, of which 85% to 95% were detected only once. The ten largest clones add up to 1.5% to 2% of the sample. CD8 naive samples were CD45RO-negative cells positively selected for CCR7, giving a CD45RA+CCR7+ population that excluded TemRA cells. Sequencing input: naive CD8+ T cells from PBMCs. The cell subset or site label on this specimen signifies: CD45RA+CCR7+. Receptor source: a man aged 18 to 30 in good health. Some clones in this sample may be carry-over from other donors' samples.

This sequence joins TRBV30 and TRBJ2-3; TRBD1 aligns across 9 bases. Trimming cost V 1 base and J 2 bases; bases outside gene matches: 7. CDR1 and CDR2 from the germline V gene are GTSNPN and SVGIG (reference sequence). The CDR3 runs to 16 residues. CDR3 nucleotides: TGTGCCTGGAGTGAAAAGGACAGGGGCGTCACAGATACGCAGTATTTT. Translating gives CAWSEKDRGVTDTQYF.

CDR3 sequence (DNA): TGTGCCAGCAGTAATAGACTAGCGGGAGGCCAAGAGACCCAGTACTTC. This encodes CASSNRLAGGQETQYF. The V and J genes are TRBV27 and TRBJ2-5; TRBD2 agrees at 13 bases. Germline CDR1 MNHEY, CDR2 SMNVEV (reference sequence). The CDR3 is 16 amino acids. After removal of 5 bases from V and 1 base from J, the junction contained 4 bases not matched to a gene.

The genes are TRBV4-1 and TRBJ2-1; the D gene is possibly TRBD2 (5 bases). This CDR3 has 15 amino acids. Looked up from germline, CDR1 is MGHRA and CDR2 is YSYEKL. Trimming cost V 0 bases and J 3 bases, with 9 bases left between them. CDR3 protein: CASSQEPGNYNEQFF. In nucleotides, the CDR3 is TGCGCCAGCAGCCAAGAACCCGGGAACTACAATGAGCAGTTCTTC.

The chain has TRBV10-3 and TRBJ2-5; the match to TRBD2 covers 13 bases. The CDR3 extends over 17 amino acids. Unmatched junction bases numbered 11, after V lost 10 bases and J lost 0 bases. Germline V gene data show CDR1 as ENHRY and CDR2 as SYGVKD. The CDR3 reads CATHGTSGDGYQETQYF. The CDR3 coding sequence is TGTGCCACCCACGGGACTAGCGGGGATGGATACCAAGAGACCCAGTACTTC.

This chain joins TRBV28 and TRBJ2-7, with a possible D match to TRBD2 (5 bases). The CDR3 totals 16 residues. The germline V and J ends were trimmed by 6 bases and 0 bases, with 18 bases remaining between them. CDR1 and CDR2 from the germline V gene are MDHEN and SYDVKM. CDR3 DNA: TGTGCCAGCAGCCCACTATTGCGGAGGAGCTCCTACGAGCAGTACTTC. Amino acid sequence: CASSPLLRRSSYEQYF.

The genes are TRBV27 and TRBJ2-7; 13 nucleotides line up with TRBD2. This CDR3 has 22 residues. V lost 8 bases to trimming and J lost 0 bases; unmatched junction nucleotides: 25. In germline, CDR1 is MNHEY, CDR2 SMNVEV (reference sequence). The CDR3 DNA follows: TGTGCCAGCGTCCCAGCCCGTTTAACTAGCGGGAGGGGGTCGGACTGCTCCTACGAGCAGTACTTC. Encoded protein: CASVPARLTSGRGSDCSYEQYF.

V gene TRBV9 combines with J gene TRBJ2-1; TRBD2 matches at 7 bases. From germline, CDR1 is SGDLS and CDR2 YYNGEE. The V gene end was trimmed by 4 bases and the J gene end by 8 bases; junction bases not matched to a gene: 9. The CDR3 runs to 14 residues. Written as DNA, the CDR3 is TGTGCCAGCAGCCCTCGACTAGCCGGGGATGAGCAGTTCTTC. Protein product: CASSPRLAGDEQFF.

CDR3 nucleotides: TGTGCCAGCAGTTTACAGAGCGCCACCGGCACAGATACGCAGTATTTT. Protein product: CASSLQSATGTDTQYF. This sequence joins TRBV28 and TRBJ2-3; no clear D gene. The germline CDR1 and CDR2 sequences are MDHEN and SYDVKM. This CDR3 is built from 16 residues. V was clipped by 2 bases and J by 1 base, with 13 bases between them.

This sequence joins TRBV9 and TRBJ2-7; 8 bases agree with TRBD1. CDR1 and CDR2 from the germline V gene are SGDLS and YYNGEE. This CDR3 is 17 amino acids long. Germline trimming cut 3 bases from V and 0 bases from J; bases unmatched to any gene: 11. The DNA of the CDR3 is TGTGCCAGCAGCGAAGGCCCTAGAACAGGGGGCTCCTACGAGCAGTACTTC. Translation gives CASSEGPRTGGSYEQYF.

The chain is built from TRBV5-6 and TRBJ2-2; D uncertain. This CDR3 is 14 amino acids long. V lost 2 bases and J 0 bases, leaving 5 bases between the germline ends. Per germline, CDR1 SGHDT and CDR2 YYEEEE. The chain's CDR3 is CASSFPANTGELFF. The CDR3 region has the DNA TGTGCCAGCAGCTTTCCTGCGAACACCGGGGAGCTGTTTTTT.

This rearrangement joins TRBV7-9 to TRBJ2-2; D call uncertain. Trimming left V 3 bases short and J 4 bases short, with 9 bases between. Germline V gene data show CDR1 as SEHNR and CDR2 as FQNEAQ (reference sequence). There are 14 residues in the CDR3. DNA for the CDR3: TGTGCCAGCAGCTTCTTCCGACCCACCGGGGAGCTGTTTTTT. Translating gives CASSFFRPTGELFF.

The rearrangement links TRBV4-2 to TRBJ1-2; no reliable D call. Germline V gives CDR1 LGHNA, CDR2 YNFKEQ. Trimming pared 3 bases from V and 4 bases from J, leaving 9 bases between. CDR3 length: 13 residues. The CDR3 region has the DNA TGTGCCAGCAGCCAGGCAGGCGCCTATGGCTACACCTTC. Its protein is CASSQAGAYGYTF.

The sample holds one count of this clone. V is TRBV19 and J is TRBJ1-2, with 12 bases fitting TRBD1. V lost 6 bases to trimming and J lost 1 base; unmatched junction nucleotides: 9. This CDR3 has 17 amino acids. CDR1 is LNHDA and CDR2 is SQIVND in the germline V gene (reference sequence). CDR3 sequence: CASRPGTGGDLNYGYTF. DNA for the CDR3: TGTGCCAGTAGGCCTGGGACAGGGGGCGACCTTAACTATGGCTACACCTTC.

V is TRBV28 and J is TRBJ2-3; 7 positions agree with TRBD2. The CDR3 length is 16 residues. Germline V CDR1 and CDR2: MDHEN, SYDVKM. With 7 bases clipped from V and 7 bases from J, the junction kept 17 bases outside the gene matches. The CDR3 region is CASTTSRGRAENTQYF. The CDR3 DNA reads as TGTGCCAGCACCACCTCCCGGGGGAGGGCCGAAAATACGCAGTATTTT.

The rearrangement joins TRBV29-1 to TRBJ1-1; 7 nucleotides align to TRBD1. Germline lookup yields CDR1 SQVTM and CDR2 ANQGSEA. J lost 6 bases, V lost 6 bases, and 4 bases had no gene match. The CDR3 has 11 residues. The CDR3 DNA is TGCAGCGTAACACAGGGGCCTGAAGCTTTCTTT. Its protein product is CSVTQGPEAFF.

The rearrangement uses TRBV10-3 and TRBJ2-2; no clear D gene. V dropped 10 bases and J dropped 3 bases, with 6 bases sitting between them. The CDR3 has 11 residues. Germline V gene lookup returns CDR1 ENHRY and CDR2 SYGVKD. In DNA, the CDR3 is TGTGCCACGCTCGACACCGGGGAGCTGTTTTTT. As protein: CATLDTGELFF.

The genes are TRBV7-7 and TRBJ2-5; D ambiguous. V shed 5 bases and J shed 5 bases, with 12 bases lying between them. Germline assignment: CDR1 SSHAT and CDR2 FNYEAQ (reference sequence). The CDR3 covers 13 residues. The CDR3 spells CASSKSLTETQYF. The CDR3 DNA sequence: TGTGCCAGCAGCAAAAGCCTTACGGAGACCCAGTACTTC.

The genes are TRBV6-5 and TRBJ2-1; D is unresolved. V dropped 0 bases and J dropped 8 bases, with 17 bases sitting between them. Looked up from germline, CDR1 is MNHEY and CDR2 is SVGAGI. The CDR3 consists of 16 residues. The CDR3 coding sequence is TGTGCCAGCAGTTACTCGATAGGCAGGTTAGGGCATGAGCAGTTCTTC. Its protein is CASSYSIGRLGHEQFF.

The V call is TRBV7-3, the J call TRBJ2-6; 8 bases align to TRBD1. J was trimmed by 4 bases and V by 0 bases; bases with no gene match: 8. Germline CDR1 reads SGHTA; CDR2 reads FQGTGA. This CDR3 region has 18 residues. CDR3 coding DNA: TGTGCCAGCAGCTTAACGGGCAGGGGGCAATCCGGGGCCAACGTCCTGACTTTC. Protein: CASSLTGRGQSGANVLTF.

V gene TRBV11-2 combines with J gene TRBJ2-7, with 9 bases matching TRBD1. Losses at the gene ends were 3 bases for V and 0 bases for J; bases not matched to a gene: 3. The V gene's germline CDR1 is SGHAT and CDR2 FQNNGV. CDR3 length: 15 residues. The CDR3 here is CASSLWGQGSYEQYF. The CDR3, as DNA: TGTGCCAGCAGCTTGTGGGGACAGGGCTCCTACGAGCAGTACTTC.

The CDR3 sequence: CATIGLVGEQYF. Here the CDR3 DNA reads TGTGCCACCATAGGACTAGTGGGGGAGCAGTACTTC. The J gene is TRBJ2-7, the V gene TRBV6-5; 7 nucleotides match TRBD2. V shed 10 bases, J shed 7 bases, and the junction held 10 bases outside the gene matches. Germline lookup yields CDR1 MNHEY and CDR2 SVGAGI. There are 12 residues in the CDR3.

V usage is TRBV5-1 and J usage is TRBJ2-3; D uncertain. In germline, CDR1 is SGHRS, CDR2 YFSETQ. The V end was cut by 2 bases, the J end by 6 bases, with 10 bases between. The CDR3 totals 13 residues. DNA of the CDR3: TGCGCCAGCAGCTTTACCATACGTGATACGCAGTATTTT. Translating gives CASSFTIRDTQYF.

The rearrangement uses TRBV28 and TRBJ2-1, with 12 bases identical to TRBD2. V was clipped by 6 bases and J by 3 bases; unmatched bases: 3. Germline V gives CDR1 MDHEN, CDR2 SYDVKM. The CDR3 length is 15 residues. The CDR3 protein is CASRLAGGFYNEQFF. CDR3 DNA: TGTGCCAGCAGACTAGCGGGAGGCTTCTACAATGAGCAGTTCTTC.

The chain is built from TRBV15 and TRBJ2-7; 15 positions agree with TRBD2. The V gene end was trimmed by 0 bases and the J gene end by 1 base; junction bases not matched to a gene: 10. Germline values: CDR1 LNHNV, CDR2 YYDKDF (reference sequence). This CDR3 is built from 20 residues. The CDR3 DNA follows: TGTGCCACCAGCAGAGATCTTCGTTTGGGACTAGCGGGAGGTTCCTACGAGCAGTACTTC. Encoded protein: CATSRDLRLGLAGGSYEQYF. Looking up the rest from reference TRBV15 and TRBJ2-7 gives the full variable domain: DAMVIQNPRYQVTQFGKPVTLSCSQTLNHNVMYWYQQKSSQAPKLLFHYYDKDFNNEADTPDNFQSRRPNTSFCFLDIRSPGLGDTAMYLCATSRDLRLGLAGGSYEQYFGPGTRLTVT.

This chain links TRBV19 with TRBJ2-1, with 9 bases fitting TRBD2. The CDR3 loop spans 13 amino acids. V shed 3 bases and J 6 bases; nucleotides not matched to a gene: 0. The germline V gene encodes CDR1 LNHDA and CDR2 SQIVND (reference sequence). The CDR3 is CASSMTSGNEQFF. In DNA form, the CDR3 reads TGTGCCAGTAGTATGACTAGCGGCAATGAGCAGTTCTTC.

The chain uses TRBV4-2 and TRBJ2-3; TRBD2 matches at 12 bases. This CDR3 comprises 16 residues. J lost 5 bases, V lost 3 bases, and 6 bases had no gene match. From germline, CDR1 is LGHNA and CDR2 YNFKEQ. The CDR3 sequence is CASSHPLAGGGDTQYF. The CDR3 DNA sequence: TGTGCCAGCAGCCATCCTCTAGCGGGAGGGGGAGATACGCAGTATTTT.

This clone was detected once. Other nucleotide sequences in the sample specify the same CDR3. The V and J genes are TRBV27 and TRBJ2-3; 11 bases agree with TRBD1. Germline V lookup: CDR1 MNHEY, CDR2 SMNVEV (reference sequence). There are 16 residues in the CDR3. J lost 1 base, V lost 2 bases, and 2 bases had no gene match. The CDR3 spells CASSLRTGGGTDTQYF. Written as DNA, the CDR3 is TGTGCCAGCAGTTTACGGACAGGGGGCGGCACAGATACGCAGTATTTT.